This TCR beta chain was documented in a study of Ad26.COV2.S vaccination and SARS-CoV-2 variants (dated by TCRdb to 2020 to 2023). At the level of the whole study: Donors in the vaccine arm were drawn from COV1001, a multicentre, randomized, double-blind, placebo-controlled phase I-IIa trial testing Ad26.COV2.S in healthy adults. Ad26.COV2.S was administered intramuscularly at 5 x 10^10 or 1 x 10^11 viral particles, either as a single shot or as two shots given 56 days apart. Sequencing of the TCRbeta repertoire served to evaluate the specificity and breadth of SARS-CoV-2-reactive T cell receptors following Ad26.COV2.S vaccination. The TCR-sequenced set comprised roughly 30 samples: some 20 Ad26.COV2.S vaccine recipients, 5 placebo recipients and 8 SARS-CoV-2 convalescent individuals. Trial participants were randomized into five groups of five: low-dose or high-dose Ad26.COV2.S given once or twice, or placebo on both occasions. Investigators remained blinded to trial group allocation during experiments and outcome assessment.

General findings and caveats noted by the study authors: The study was not powered to compare responses between vaccine doses or regimens. Higher spike-specific TCR breadth was observed in Ad26.COV2.S recipients than in placebo recipients (P = 0.0014). Substantial breadth of spike-specific CD8+ and CD4+ T cell responses was reported after vaccination. Comparable non-spike TCR breadth was observed between vaccine and placebo recipients, consistent with only spike being contained in the vaccine. It was noted by the authors that total T cell responses may have been underestimated by the TCR breadth and depth analyses.

TCRbeta CDR3 regions were sequenced with the immunoSEQ Assay. After extraction, genomic DNA underwent amplification by bias-controlled multiplex PCR, followed by high-throughput sequencing. The authors' analysis ran thus. To quantify the absolute abundance of each unique TCRbeta CDR3 region, sequences were collapsed and filtered. T cell fraction was estimated by normalization of TCRbeta template counts to usable DNA, with usable DNA being measured through amplification of reference genes present in all nucleated cells. Repertoire TCRs were annotated as SARS-CoV-2-specific when V gene, CDR3 amino acid sequence and J gene were exactly matched to a known reactive TCR set. MIRA supplied the reference SARS-CoV-2 TCR set, which was filtered for enrichment in COVID-19-positive ImmuneCODE repertoires so that public or cross-reactive TCRs were removed. Using the MIRA antigens, annotated TCRs were further analysed by specific ORF or by position within an ORF. Breadth was defined as annotated unique rearrangements over total unique productive rearrangements; depth was the summed frequency of those rearrangements. Two-sided Wilcoxon rank-sum tests were used to compare TCR breadth between groups. Imported from immuneACCESS, the table was reduced by TCRdb to in-frame sequences with V and J called. These copies leave out some clones; in studies compared against another copy, an unresolved V gene accounts for under half, and the cause of the remainder is not known. The V and J calls and clone size are taken from that table; D and trimming were inferred from the DNA. The sample includes about half a million clones, with nearly 90% observed a single time. Over 1.5% of the sample rests with the top ten.

V loses 4 bases at its end and J loses 2 bases; junction bases beyond the gene matches: 5. The CDR1 and CDR2 encoded by the germline V gene (reference sequence) are LNHDA and SQIVND. From the cysteine through the phenylalanine, the CDR3 covers 15 amino acids. Only CDR3 DNA is held: 45 bases, read in frame from base 1. A remark on this clone: What this receptor recognizes is not known. Nothing much larger sits one base from this clone, and base qualities are not available.

The sample's treatment or condition label is to be understood as: 15 to 20 received Ad26.COV2.S at low or high dose, single or two shots; a few received placebo; per-sample allocation not given. For vaccine and placebo recipients, the sequenced repertoires came from samples collected on day 63 after the first injection. Cohort 1b enrolled about two dozen adults aged 18-55 years at a single site in Boston, USA, between 29 July and 7 August 2020. Ad26.COV2.S was a replication-incompetent adenovirus type 26 vector expressing a prefusion-stabilized SARS-CoV-2 spike protein from the original Wuhan strain.

The receptor was isolated from a person between 18 and 65 years old who received the Ad26.COV2.S COVID-19 vaccine or a placebo. The chain is assembled from TRBV19 and TRBJ1-5; TRBD1 fits 7 bases in the junction. The sequences come from peripheral blood, collected in a trial of Ad26.COV2.S vaccine versus placebo. The DNA sequence follows: TGTGCCAGTAGTACCGCAGGGGGGGGCAATCAGCCCCAGCATTTT. Its amino acids are CASSTAGGGNQPQHF.